This T cell receptor beta chain came from a study of T-cell memory formation after mild COVID-19. Background on the study: The study found TCR clusters largely donor specific.

CDR3 length: 15 amino acids. Trimming stripped 7 bases from V and 0 bases from J, with 13 bases between. Germline CDR1 reads MNHEY; CDR2 reads SVGEGT. Study-level findings and limits: A balance of CD4 and CD8 characterized clones contracting day 15 to 85, whereas later expanders leaned CD4+. Some SARS-CoV-2-responding clones were already detected in memory before infection.

The table lists this clonotype with a few counts. Antigen: not known. The 5'RACE method, run with constant-segment primers, produced TCR alpha and TCR beta cDNA libraries (carrying sample barcodes and UMIs). TCRdb fed the 5' RACE reads into MiXCR, producing one record per CDR3 protein. The sample has 200,000 to 250,000 distinct CDR3 sequences, around 26% seen once. Material for sequencing was PBMCs or a T cell subset sorted from them (not recorded which). The chain combines TRBV6-2 or TRBV6-3 with TRBJ2-4; D might be TRBD1 or TRBD2, each matching 6 bases. The TCR comes from an adult woman who had mild COVID-19 (a few samples of this study predate the infection). Cell type and time point are not known. The CDR3, as DNA: TGTGCCAGCATGATCGGGGGCGAAGCCAAAAACATTCAGTACTTC. This gives the protein CASMIGGEAKNIQYF.